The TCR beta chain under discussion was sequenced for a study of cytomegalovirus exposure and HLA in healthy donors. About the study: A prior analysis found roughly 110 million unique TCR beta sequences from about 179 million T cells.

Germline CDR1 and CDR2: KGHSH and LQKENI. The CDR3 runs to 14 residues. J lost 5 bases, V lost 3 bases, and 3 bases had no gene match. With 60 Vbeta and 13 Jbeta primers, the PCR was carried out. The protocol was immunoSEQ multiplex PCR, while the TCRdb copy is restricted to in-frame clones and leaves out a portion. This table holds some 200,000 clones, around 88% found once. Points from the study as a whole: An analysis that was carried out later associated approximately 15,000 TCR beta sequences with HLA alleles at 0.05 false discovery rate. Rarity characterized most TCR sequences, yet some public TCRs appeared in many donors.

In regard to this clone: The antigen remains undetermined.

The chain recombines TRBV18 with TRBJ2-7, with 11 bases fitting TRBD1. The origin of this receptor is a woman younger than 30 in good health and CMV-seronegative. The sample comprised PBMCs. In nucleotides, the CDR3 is TGTGCCAGCTCACCCCGGACAGGGGGCAACGAGCAGTACTTC. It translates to CASSPRTGGNEQYF.